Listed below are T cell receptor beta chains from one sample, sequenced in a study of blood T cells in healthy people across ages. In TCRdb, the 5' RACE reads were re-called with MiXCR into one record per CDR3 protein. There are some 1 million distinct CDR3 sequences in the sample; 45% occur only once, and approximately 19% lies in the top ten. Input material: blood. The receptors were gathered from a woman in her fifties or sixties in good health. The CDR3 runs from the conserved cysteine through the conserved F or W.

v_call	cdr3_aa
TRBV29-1	CSVEGALTGELFF
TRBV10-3	CAITASGSWTEQFF
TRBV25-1	CASSVGGGLSEQYF
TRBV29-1	CSVDGLDSVYEQFF
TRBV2	CASKREGLSTGELFF
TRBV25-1	CASQPRSSYNEQFF
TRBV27	CASSLSWRSDRGPPVTDTQYF
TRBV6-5	CASGSGIRTEQYF
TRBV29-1	CSVRDYPLKDTQYF
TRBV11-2	CASSSSRLASTDTQYF
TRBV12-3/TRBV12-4	CASSDSGTSNEQFF
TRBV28	CASIGASTGELFF
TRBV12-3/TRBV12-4	CASRRREGKGYTF
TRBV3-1	CASSQWFASGRLDEQFF
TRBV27	CASSHKGPSSPQHF
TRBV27	CASSSTGTSGISYEQYF
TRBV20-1	CSARRVGGNTREQYF
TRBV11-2	CASSLDRRGTDTQYF
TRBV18	CASSTGDTAYEQYF
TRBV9	CASSPQGWPGDEQFF
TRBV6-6	CASRNVGDFTEAFF
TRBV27	CASSRRRLAVPDTQYF
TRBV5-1	CASSLLAGGGHEQYF
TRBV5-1	CASSPQTGSIEQFF
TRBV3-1	CASSRTGSPNYGYTF
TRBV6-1	CASSDPPPETQYF
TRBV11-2	CASSSRLAESWDEQFF
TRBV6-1	CASSDLLADGSYEQYF
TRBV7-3	CASSRPGAPGYNEQFF
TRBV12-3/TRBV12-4	CASRLGNEQFF
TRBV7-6	CASSSTTVQGSPLHF
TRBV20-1	CSARWTSGRVNEQFF
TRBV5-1	CASSLEARRTDTQYF
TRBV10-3	CAISGTVNEQFF
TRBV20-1	CSARDVQGGSSYNSPLHF
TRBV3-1	CASSQGGTGLHNEQFF
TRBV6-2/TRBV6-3	CASSYSEGFWEPQHF
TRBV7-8	CASSSTSWTGGDLSQPQHF
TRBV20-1	CSASPGYNSPLHF
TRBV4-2	CASSPIGLAGSYEQYF
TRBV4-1	CASSQDRWSQYF
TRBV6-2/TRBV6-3	CASTTTGASGKWAKNIQYF
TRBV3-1	CASSHRAGSTDTQYF
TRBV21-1	CASSKDADSYGYTF
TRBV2	CASSELTAYSTDTQYF
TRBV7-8	CASSVSGRASEQYF
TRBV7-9	CASSRAGLREDTQYF
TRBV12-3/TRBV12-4	CASSTQTGSTDTQYF
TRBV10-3	CAISADRSNQPQHF
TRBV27	CASSSPGANYGYTF
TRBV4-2	CASSHQGGGRDTQYF
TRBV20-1	CNARVGLADYEQYF
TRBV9	CASSVGAGGGETQYF
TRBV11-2	CASSSAGGFEQYF